The next 12 T cell receptor beta chains were all read from a single sample in a study of T cell responses to AZD1222 COVID-19 vaccine. Method: immunoSEQ multiplex PCR; TCRdb's copy keeps in-frame clones and lacks some. The sample includes about 190,000 clones, 94% of them seen just once. Source: peripheral blood, taken on day 0 of AZD1222 vaccination. These TCRs come from an adult in good health.

The chain has TRBV24-1 and TRBJ2-7; TRBD1 matches 12 bases. Germline V gives CDR1 KGHDR, CDR2 SFDVKD. J lost 3 bases, V lost 5 bases, and 4 bases had no gene match. The CDR3 loop spans 15 amino acids. Here the CDR3 reads CATSVGDRGLYEQYF. The CDR3 nucleotides read TGTGCCACCAGTGTCGGGGACAGGGGGCTCTACGAGCAGTACTTC.

V is TRBV5-1 and J is TRBJ1-1; 10 positions match TRBD1. The V gene end was trimmed by 5 bases and the J gene end by 1 base; junction bases not matched to a gene: 5. Germline values: CDR1 SGHRS, CDR2 YFSETQ. The CDR3 runs to 15 residues. The CDR3 loop reads CASSKRTGGNTEAFF. CDR3 bases: TGCGCCAGCAGTAAACGGACAGGGGGGAACACTGAAGCTTTCTTT.

The gene calls are TRBV7-9 and TRBJ1-1; D is unclear. Germline CDR1 and CDR2: SEHNR and FQNEAQ (reference sequence). Trimming shortened V by 5 bases and J by 1 base, and 20 bases separated the two germline ends. CDR3 length equals 17 residues. CDR3 residues: CASSRFRTRDPNTEAFF. The CDR3 DNA sequence: TGTGCCAGCAGCCGATTTAGAACTCGCGATCCGAACACTGAAGCTTTCTTT.

This chain uses TRBV4-3 with TRBJ1-3, with unresolved D. V was trimmed by 0 bases and J by 11 bases, leaving 20 bases between them. Germline V gives CDR1 LGHNA, CDR2 YSLEER. CDR3 length equals 16 residues. The CDR3 DNA reads TGCGCCAGCAGCCAAGATCTGGGTGGAATATATGGCGCCATATATTTT. Protein sequence: CASSQDLGGIYGAIYF.

In this sample, this clone turned up once. The V and J genes are TRBV6-5 and TRBJ1-5, with D uncertain. Trimming removed 6 bases at V and 2 bases at J, with 5 bases between. The CDR3 consists of 12 residues. Germline CDR1 and CDR2: MNHEY and SVGAGI. The CDR3 spells CASRRGNQPQHF. DNA of the CDR3: TGTGCCAGCAGACGGGGCAATCAGCCCCAGCATTTT.

The chain couples TRBV5-1 to TRBJ1-1; no definite D call. The germline V gene encodes CDR1 SGHRS and CDR2 YFSETQ. Trimming took off 5 bases at V and 0 bases at J, with 14 bases between the two ends. This CDR3 region has 15 residues. In nucleotides, the CDR3 is TGCGCCAGCAGGCGTGAGCAGTTCATGAACACTGAAGCTTTCTTT. This translates into CASRREQFMNTEAFF.

This sequence joins TRBV6-2 or TRBV6-3 and TRBJ1-4, with D possibly TRBD1 on 5 matching bases. Trimming removed 6 bases from V and 7 bases from J, with 15 bases in between. The length of the CDR3 is 14 residues. Germline values: CDR1 MNHEY, CDR2 SVGEGT. The CDR3 region is CASSLGVGSEKLFF. For the CDR3, the DNA is TGTGCCAGCAGCCTAGGGGTTGGGAGTGAAAAACTGTTTTTT.

Written as DNA, the CDR3 is TGCGCCAGCAGCTTGGGTTGGGCGGGAGTTGCCGAGCAGTACTTC. Encoded protein: CASSLGWAGVAEQYF. The rearrangement links TRBV5-1 to TRBJ2-7; TRBD2 agrees at 7 bases. Trimming took 0 bases from V and 6 from J; bases not matched to a gene: 9. The germline CDR1 and CDR2 sequences are SGHRS and YFSETQ. The CDR3 length is 15 residues.

This clone was counted a single time. The rearrangement joins TRBV16 to TRBJ2-4; D call uncertain. V dropped 0 bases and J dropped 0 bases, with 18 bases sitting between them. CDR3 length equals 19 residues. Germline CDR1 and CDR2: KGHSY and FQNENV. The CDR3 DNA sequence: TGTGCCAGCAGCCAATCTATCTCGAGCCCTCGCCTAGCCAAAAACATTCAGTACTTC. Protein product: CASSQSISSPRLAKNIQYF.

The chain has TRBV7-9 and TRBJ2-5; D is perhaps TRBD1 (6 bases). V dropped 3 bases and J dropped 1 base, with 15 bases sitting between them. CDR3 length equals 16 residues. Germline V CDR1 and CDR2: SEHNR, FQNEAQ (reference sequence). CDR3 sequence (DNA): TGTGCCAGCAGCTTGGGACACCGGGACACCCAAGAGACCCAGTACTTC. Translation: CASSLGHRDTQETQYF.

This chain connects TRBV28 to TRBJ2-1; 9 bases map to TRBD2. Trimming took 8 bases from V and 4 from J; bases not matched to a gene: 6. CDR3 length equals 14 residues. CDR1 is MDHEN and CDR2 is SYDVKM in the germline V gene. The CDR3 sequence is CASRPSGAYNEQFF. The CDR3 DNA follows: TGTGCCAGCCGCCCTAGCGGGGCTTACAATGAGCAGTTCTTC.

The CDR3 nucleotides are TGCAGTGCTAGTCTCGGGACTAGCGGGAGGTTATACGAGCAGTACTTC. Its protein product is CSASLGTSGRLYEQYF. The rearrangement joins TRBV20-1 to TRBJ2-7; 15 bases are shared with TRBD2. The CDR3 runs 16 residues. J was trimmed by 4 bases and V by 3 bases; bases with no gene match: 7. Germline values: CDR1 DFQATT, CDR2 SNEGSKA (reference sequence).